This T cell receptor (beta chain) derives from a study of shared clonotypes between healthy human individuals. Overall study findings and caveats: In general, naive subsets displayed greater estimated richness than memory subsets did.

Concerning this clone: Its matching antigen is unknown. This CDR3 is also generated by other DNA sequences in the sample.

The germline V gene has CDR1 MDHEN and CDR2 SYDVKM. V was shortened by 4 bases and J by 2 bases, with 9 bases between the two germline ends. The CDR3 runs to 13 residues. Each cell subset's genomic DNA was divided evenly among several immunoSEQ plates. Authors' processing steps: Junction-only immunoSEQ sequences carried no quality scores, so filtering differed. The repertoire was sequenced with immunoSEQ multiplex PCR; TCRdb's copy has only in-frame clones and lacks some. The V and J calls and the clone size are those of that table, but D and trimming were determined from the DNA. The sample lists roughly 590,000 clones; roughly 95% were seen once. CD8 cells classed as naive were CD45RO-negative and positively selected for CCR7, excluding terminally differentiated effector memory CD45RA+ cells.

This TCR came from a woman aged 25 to 39 in good health. This sequence joins TRBV28 and TRBJ2-7; TRBD1 might be the D (7 bases). The sample comprised naive CD8+ T cells sorted from blood. CDR3 sequence: CASSSGGTYEQYF. The CDR3 DNA reads as TGTGCCAGCAGTTCAGGGGGGACCTACGAGCAGTACTTC.